Each of the 32 T cell receptor beta chains below was sequenced from the same sample in a study of blood T cell repertoires in COVID-19. Here immunoSEQ multiplex PCR was the method, and the copy in TCRdb shows in-frame clones only, minus some. The top ten hold roughly 5.7% of the sample, which has under 65,000 clones, around 81% seen once. Sequencing was performed on peripheral blood. The receptors shown here come from a woman between 55 and 75 years old with acute or convalescent COVID-19.

The rearrangement uses TRBV3-1 (or the pseudogene TRBV3-2) and TRBJ1-2; 7 nucleotides line up with TRBD1. The germline CDR1 and CDR2 sequences are LGHDT and YNNKEL (reference sequence). V lost 0 bases to trimming and J lost 8 bases; unmatched junction nucleotides: 6. This CDR3 is built from 14 residues. For the CDR3, the DNA is TGTGCCAGCAGCCAAGACCAGGGGGGAGACGGCTACACCTTC. Translated: CASSQDQGGDGYTF.

The chain is built from TRBV19 and TRBJ1-2; D call uncertain. V gave up 9 bases and J gave up 7 bases, with 15 bases separating them. The CDR3 covers 12 residues. The V gene's germline CDR1 is LNHDA and CDR2 SQIVND (reference sequence). The chain's CDR3 is CASTGFKAGYTF. CDR3 DNA: TGTGCCAGCACCGGGTTTAAAGCTGGCTACACCTTC. The full variable domain, rest sourced from reference TRBV19 and TRBJ1-2, is DGGITQSPKYLFRKEGQNVTLSCEQNLNHDAMYWYRQDPGQGLRLIYYSQIVNDFQKGDIAEGYSVSREKKESFPLTVTSAQKNPTAFYLCASTGFKAGYTFGSGTRLTVV.

The genes are TRBV6-6 and TRBJ2-7, with D unresolved. CDR3 size: 12 residues. Per the germline V gene, CDR1 is MNHNY and CDR2 is SVGAGI (reference sequence). V lost 2 bases to trimming and J lost 4 bases, with 6 bases between them. CDR3 protein: CASSYTGYEQYF. CDR3 DNA: TGTGCCAGCAGTTACACTGGTTACGAGCAGTACTTC.

The gene calls are TRBV19 and TRBJ1-5; unclear D gene. CDR1 and CDR2 (germline): LNHDA, SQIVND (reference sequence). The CDR3 runs to 20 residues. V was cut by 7 bases and J by 0 bases, with 28 bases left in between. The CDR3 region is CASTFRGPRAGGYSNQPQHF. CDR3 nucleotides: TGTGCCAGTACCTTCCGAGGGCCCCGGGCAGGTGGGTATAGCAATCAGCCCCAGCATTTT. Supplemented by reference TRBV19 and TRBJ1-5, the full variable domain reads DGGITQSPKYLFRKEGQNVTLSCEQNLNHDAMYWYRQDPGQGLRLIYYSQIVNDFQKGDIAEGYSVSREKKESFPLTVTSAQKNPTAFYLCASTFRGPRAGGYSNQPQHFGDGTRLSIL.

V gene TRBV29-1 combines with J gene TRBJ2-7, with a weak D call TRBD1 (6 bases). The CDR3 contains 14 residues. With 7 bases removed from V and 6 bases from J, the gap between germline ends came to 22 bases. Per germline, CDR1 SQVTM and CDR2 ANQGSEA. CDR3 coding DNA: TGCAGCGCCCAGGGGAGTGCAGGACCCTCCGAGCAGTACTTC. Protein: CSAQGSAGPSEQYF.

The J gene is TRBJ2-1, the V gene TRBV7-9; the match to TRBD1 covers 7 bases. The trim removed 5 bases at V and 4 bases at J, leaving 11 bases unmatched. Germline V CDR1 and CDR2: SEHNR, FQNEAQ (reference sequence). The CDR3 sequence is 16 residues long. DNA of the CDR3: TGTGCCAGCAGCCTCCAGACAGGGTACGGATACAATGAGCAGTTCTTC. It yields the protein CASSLQTGYGYNEQFF. Looking up the rest from reference TRBV7-9 and TRBJ2-1 gives the full variable domain: DTGVSQNPRHKITKRGQNVTFRCDPISEHNRLYWYRQTLGQGPEFLTYFQNEAQLEKSRLLSDRFSAERPKGSFSTLEIQRTEQGDSAMYLCASSLQTGYGYNEQFFGPGTRLTVL.

The chain has TRBV29-1 and TRBJ1-2; D not resolved. Germline-derived CDR1 and CDR2 are SQVTM and ANQGSEA. The V and J ends lost 5 bases and 1 base respectively, with 17 bases between them. The CDR3 totals 15 residues. The CDR3 loop reads CSVFGGPRLNYGYTF. CDR3 in DNA: TGCAGCGTTTTTGGAGGTCCGAGGCTTAACTATGGCTACACCTTC.

In its sample, this clone was seen a few times. The chain links TRBV19 to TRBJ1-1, with 8 bases that match TRBD1. V was clipped by 5 bases and J by 5 bases; unmatched bases: 4. This CDR3 region has 13 residues. Germline V gives CDR1 LNHDA, CDR2 SQIVND (reference sequence). Here the CDR3 DNA reads TGTGCCAGTAGTCTACAGGGGGGAACTGAAGCTTTCTTT. This gives the protein CASSLQGGTEAFF.

This chain uses TRBV28 with TRBJ2-1; 13 positions agree with TRBD2. Germline V lookup: CDR1 MDHEN, CDR2 SYDVKM. J gave up 4 bases and V 4 bases, and 4 bases lay outside the gene matches. CDR3 length: 16 residues. The CDR3 DNA reads as TGTGCCAGCAGTTCACGACTAGCGGGGGGTTACAATGAGCAGTTCTTC. Residues: CASSSRLAGGYNEQFF.

V and J are TRBV7-2 and TRBJ1-4; the D is unclear. Germline values: CDR1 SGHTA, CDR2 FQGNSA. Deletions cut 3 bases from V and 3 bases from J, with 8 bases between. The CDR3 runs to 14 residues. CDR3 region: CASSFREANEKLFF. CDR3 sequence (DNA): TGTGCCAGCAGCTTTCGGGAGGCTAATGAAAAACTGTTTTTT.

The chain uses TRBV7-8 and TRBJ1-5; D gene unclear. Germline lookup yields CDR1 SGHVS and CDR2 FQNEAQ. The ends were cut back, 3 bases at V and 2 bases at J, with 5 bases in the middle. There are 13 residues in the CDR3. The chain's CDR3 is CASSFYGNQPQHF. In nucleotides, the CDR3 is TGTGCCAGCAGCTTCTACGGCAATCAGCCCCAGCATTTT.

The rearrangement joins TRBV9 to TRBJ2-5, with 8 bases identical to TRBD2. The V segment lost 0 bases and the J segment 2 bases; nucleotides outside the gene matches: 9. This CDR3 comprises 17 residues. Per the germline V gene, CDR1 is SGDLS and CDR2 is YYNGEE. DNA of the CDR3: TGTGCCAGCAGCGTAGGGATCGGCGGGGGGTCACAAGAGACCCAGTACTTC. The encoded protein is CASSVGIGGGSQETQYF.

The chain recombines TRBV12-3 or TRBV12-4 with TRBJ2-1, with TRBD2 matching 8 bases. After removal of 3 bases from V and 9 bases from J, the junction contained 4 bases not matched to a gene. The CDR3 loop spans 13 amino acids. In nucleotides, the CDR3 is TGTGCCAGCAGTTTCGGGGGGGGACGTGAGCAGTTCTTC. Translated, it gives CASSFGGGREQFF.

The chain is built from TRBV19 and TRBJ2-7, with no clear D. Looked up from germline, CDR1 is LNHDA and CDR2 is SQIVND (reference sequence). V lost 0 bases and J 6 bases, leaving 12 bases between the germline ends. The CDR3 is made up of 14 amino acids. The DNA of the CDR3 is TGTGCCAGTAGTATAGATTTATCTGGGCTCGAGCAGTACTTC. Its translation is CASSIDLSGLEQYF.

The rearrangement links TRBV6-5 to TRBJ2-1, with 9 bases that match TRBD2. The CDR3 spans 15 residues. Looked up from germline, CDR1 is MNHEY and CDR2 is SVGAGI. Germline trimming cut 5 bases from V and 4 bases from J; bases unmatched to any gene: 6. This CDR3 is CASSIEREAYNEQFF. DNA of the CDR3: TGTGCCAGCAGTATCGAGCGGGAGGCATACAATGAGCAGTTCTTC.

The gene calls are TRBV2 and TRBJ1-5; 7 bases map to TRBD1. This CDR3 comprises 15 residues. Germline V CDR1 and CDR2: SNHLY, FYNNEI. The V segment lost 6 bases and the J segment 3 bases; nucleotides outside the gene matches: 8. The CDR3 DNA reads TGTGCCAGCAGGCCTTGGACAGGAGACAATCAGCCCCAGCATTTT. This encodes CASRPWTGDNQPQHF.

Here the CDR3 reads CASSAWDSEKLFF. DNA of the CDR3: TGTGCCAGCAGCGCTTGGGACAGTGAAAAACTGTTTTTT. The chain employs TRBV11-2 and TRBJ1-4; 7 bases match TRBD1. CDR1 SGHAT and CDR2 FQNNGV come from the germline V gene. The CDR3 covers 13 residues. Unmatched junction bases numbered 4, after V lost 5 bases and J lost 7 bases.

This clone is termed medium-sized. DNA for the CDR3: TGTGCCAGCAGTCTCGGGACTAGCGGGGGCTGGGAGCAGTACTTC. This translates into CASSLGTSGGWEQYF. This chain uses TRBV6-6 with TRBJ2-7, with 14 positions matching TRBD2. This CDR3 contains 15 residues. V gave up 5 bases and J gave up 7 bases; unmatched junction bases: 7. Germline V CDR1 and CDR2: MNHNY, SVGAGI (reference sequence).

This clone has a handful of counts. This rearrangement joins TRBV6-5 to TRBJ2-7; a weak D match, TRBD1 (5 bases). The V and J ends lost 6 bases and 4 bases respectively, with 7 bases between them. Germline V gene sequence: CDR1 MNHEY, CDR2 SVGAGI. The CDR3 contains 11 residues. The CDR3 region has the DNA TGTGCCAGCAGAGACAGATACGAGCAGTACTTC. Translation gives CASRDRYEQYF.

This clone appeared a few times. The gene calls are TRBV20-1 and TRBJ1-2; tentatively, D is TRBD1 (5 bases). Germline CDR1 reads DFQATT; CDR2 reads SNEGSKA (reference sequence). This CDR3 is built from 14 residues. Trimming took 3 bases from V and 6 from J, leaving 17 bases between them. CDR3 DNA sequence: TGCAGTGCTAGTGCGCAGGGTGGTAGGAATGGCTACACCTTC. Translation: CSASAQGGRNGYTF.

The chain employs TRBV7-2 and TRBJ1-2; D is perhaps TRBD1 (5 bases). Trimming left V 1 base short and J 4 bases short, with 10 bases between. The germline gives CDR1 SGHTA, CDR2 FQGNSA. The length of the CDR3 is 14 residues. CDR3 loop: CASSLGVGAYGYTF. CDR3 DNA sequence: TGTGCCAGCAGCTTAGGAGTAGGGGCCTATGGCTACACCTTC.

The chain joins TRBV10-1 to TRBJ2-1; maybe TRBD2 (5 bases). V lost 0 bases and J 2 bases, leaving 17 bases between the germline ends. Germline values: CDR1 WNHNN, CDR2 SYGVQD (reference sequence). The CDR3 loop spans 18 amino acids. CDR3 nucleotide sequence: TGCGCCAGCAGTGAGTCCGGTGCGGGTTCTGTCCCCTACAATGAGCAGTTCTTC. Its translation is CASSESGAGSVPYNEQFF.

The chain employs TRBV7-2 and TRBJ1-1; possibly TRBD1 for D (6 bases). The germline CDR1 and CDR2 sequences are SGHTA and FQGNSA. The CDR3 extends over 14 amino acids. The V and J ends lost 1 base and 1 base respectively, with 7 bases between them. CDR3 sequence: CASSLGGQNTEAFF. The CDR3 DNA is TGTGCCAGCAGCTTAGGGGGACAGAACACTGAAGCTTTCTTT.

The rearrangement uses TRBV29-1 and TRBJ1-1; possibly TRBD1 for D (5 bases). The CDR3 spans 12 residues. The ends were cut back, 5 bases at V and 5 bases at J, with 12 bases in the middle. Germline V CDR1 and CDR2: SQVTM, ANQGSEA. DNA for the CDR3: TGCAGCGTTCAGCAGGGAAGAACTGAAGCTTTCTTT. This gives the protein CSVQQGRTEAFF.

As for this clone: One junction end disagrees with the germline gene, perhaps due to a read error. V is TRBV27 and J is TRBJ1-5; 11 positions match TRBD1. The CDR3 spans 13 residues. In germline, CDR1 is MNHEY, CDR2 SMNVEV (reference sequence). CDR3 sequence: CASWTGGNQPQHF. The CDR3, as DNA: TGTGCCAGTTGGACAGGGGGCAACCAGCCCCAGCATTTT.

The V gene is TRBV3-1 (or the pseudogene TRBV3-2), the J gene TRBJ1-6, with D tentatively TRBD1 (6 bases). This CDR3 has 15 amino acids. Germline CDR1 and CDR2: LGHDT and YNNKEL (reference sequence). Trimming took off 3 bases at V and 10 bases at J, with 16 bases between the two ends. The CDR3 region has the DNA TGTGCCAGCAGCCATACCAGGGGAAGTGGATCACCCCTCCACTTT. Encoded protein: CASSHTRGSGSPLHF.

The V gene is TRBV7-9, the J gene TRBJ1-1; D is unclear. Trimming removed 5 bases at V and 8 bases at J, with 15 bases between. CDR1 and CDR2 from the germline V gene are SEHNR and FQNEAQ (reference sequence). The CDR3 has 13 amino acids. The CDR3 spells CASSPRWQTEAFF. The DNA for the CDR3 is TGTGCCAGCAGCCCCAGGTGGCAGACGGAAGCTTTCTTT. The variable domain in full, with the rest retrieved from reference TRBV7-9 and TRBJ1-1, is DTGVSQNPRHKITKRGQNVTFRCDPISEHNRLYWYRQTLGQGPEFLTYFQNEAQLEKSRLLSDRFSAERPKGSFSTLEIQRTEQGDSAMYLCASSPRWQTEAFFGQGTRLTVV.

The chain recombines TRBV5-1 with TRBJ1-2; 8 bases fit TRBD1. From germline, CDR1 is SGHRS and CDR2 YFSETQ. The CDR3 has 14 amino acids. V shed 0 bases and J 7 bases; nucleotides not matched to a gene: 5. The chain's CDR3 is CASSLEGQGGGYTF. The CDR3 nucleotides read TGCGCCAGCAGCTTGGAAGGACAGGGTGGTGGCTACACCTTC.

The chain links TRBV4-1 to TRBJ2-1; 7 positions agree with TRBD1. The CDR3 totals 16 residues. Looked up from germline, CDR1 is MGHRA and CDR2 is YSYEKL. Losses at the gene ends were 7 bases for V and 0 bases for J; bases not matched to a gene: 9. The CDR3 region is CASTPAQGVSYNEQFF. CDR3 nucleotide sequence: TGCGCCAGCACCCCCGCCCAGGGGGTCTCCTACAATGAGCAGTTCTTC.

This chain joins TRBV24-1 and TRBJ2-5; 8 bases fit TRBD2. The length of the CDR3 is 16 residues. With V trimmed by 4 bases and J by 4 bases, 10 bases remained unmatched. Germline CDR1 is KGHDR and CDR2 is SFDVKD. CDR3 loop: CATSEPSGLGGETQYF. The DNA of the CDR3 is TGTGCCACCAGTGAACCTAGCGGGTTGGGCGGAGAGACCCAGTACTTC.

The chain carries TRBV27 and TRBJ2-1; TRBD2 is a possible D gene (6 bases). The CDR3 runs to 18 residues. V shed 6 bases and J shed 4 bases, with 25 bases lying between them. The germline CDR1 and CDR2 sequences are MNHEY and SMNVEV (reference sequence). CDR3 protein: CASSRRFSGTDLYNEQFF. CDR3 nucleotides: TGTGCCAGCAGCCGTAGGTTCTCCGGGACTGATCTTTACAATGAGCAGTTCTTC.

This clone was seen a single time. The chain joins TRBV10-3 to TRBJ2-7; a weak D match, TRBD2 (7 bases). The V end was cut by 4 bases, the J end by 5 bases, with 15 bases between. The germline gives CDR1 ENHRY, CDR2 SYGVKD. This CDR3 spans 14 amino acids. The CDR3 spells CAISAQGRVNEQYF. The CDR3 nucleotides read TGTGCCATCAGTGCCCAGGGGAGGGTAAACGAGCAGTACTTC.